These 21 T cell receptor beta chains share one sample of origin, sequenced in a study of CD8 T cells in ankylosing spondylitis. TCRdb called the 5' RACE reads again in MiXCR, with one record for every CDR3 protein. The repertoire holds fewer than 130,000 distinct CDR3 sequences, about 24% seen once, with roughly an eighth in the top ten. Sequencing used synovial fluid, either unsorted or a sorted T cell fraction (not recorded which). The receptors were gathered from a male donor with ankylosing spondylitis.

V gene TRBV10-3 combines with J gene TRBJ1-1, with no clear D. The germline V and J ends were trimmed by 8 bases and 6 bases, with 10 bases remaining between them. Germline V gene sequence: CDR1 ENHRY, CDR2 SYGVKD. CDR3 length equals 11 residues. Here the CDR3 reads CAIRTPAEAFF. CDR3 sequence (DNA): TGTGCCATCCGTACACCCGCTGAAGCTTTCTTT.

This clonotype came up many times. CDR3 residues: CASSPTDSNTGELFF. For the CDR3, the DNA is TGTGCCAGCAGCCCGACGGACTCGAACACCGGGGAGCTGTTTTTT. The rearrangement uses TRBV9 and TRBJ2-2; D perhaps matches TRBD2 (5 bases). CDR1 SGDLS and CDR2 YYNGEE come from the germline V gene. Trimming shortened V by 4 bases and J by 0 bases, and 10 bases separated the two germline ends. The CDR3 loop spans 15 amino acids.

This clonotype was observed at least ten times. The chain joins TRBV29-1 to TRBJ1-1; D is possibly TRBD1 (5 bases). Germline V gene data show CDR1 as SQVTM and CDR2 as ANQGSEA. With 2 bases removed from V and 7 bases from J, the gap between germline ends came to 14 bases. This CDR3 region has 13 residues. CDR3: CSVEKGRGVEAFF. DNA of the CDR3: TGCAGCGTTGAAAAAGGGCGAGGGGTTGAAGCTTTCTTT.

There are a few counts of this clonotype. CDR3 amino acids: CASAYSSASQETQYF. The CDR3 DNA is TGCGCCAGCGCGTACTCCTCGGCATCCCAAGAGACCCAGTACTTC. The chain has TRBV5-1 and TRBJ2-5; D gene ambiguous. This CDR3 has 15 residues. V gave up 7 bases and J gave up 1 base, with 17 bases separating them. Germline V gene lookup returns CDR1 SGHRS and CDR2 YFSETQ.

CDR3 protein: CASSLDPADTAGELFF. CDR3 nucleotides: TGCGCCAGCAGCTTGGATCCGGCAGATACGGCCGGGGAGCTGTTTTTT. The rearrangement joins TRBV5-1 to TRBJ2-2, with D unclear. The CDR3 length is 16 residues. V gave up 0 bases and J gave up 6 bases, with 15 bases separating them. The V gene's germline CDR1 is SGHRS and CDR2 YFSETQ. Complete variable domain (other parts from reference TRBV5-1 and TRBJ2-2): KAGVTQTPRYLIKTRGQQVTLSCSPISGHRSVSWYQQTPGQGLQFLFEYFSETQRNKGNFPGRFSGRQFSNSRSEMNVSTLELGDSALYLCASSLDPADTAGELFFGEGSRLTVL.

The genes are TRBV12-3 or TRBV12-4 and TRBJ1-3, with D hard to call. This CDR3 is 14 amino acids long. V lost 7 bases and J lost 0, with 10 bases in between. CDR3 sequence reads: CASTRAYSGNTIYF. The CDR3 DNA reads as TGTGCCAGCACCCGGGCTTACTCTGGAAACACCATATATTTT.

V gene TRBV12-3 or TRBV12-4 combines with J gene TRBJ1-5; D gene ambiguous. CDR3 size: 13 residues. Trimming left V 3 bases short and J 4 bases short, with 7 bases between. The CDR3 bases are TGTGCCAGCAGTTTGGAAAAGAATCAGCCCCAGCATTTT. This codes for CASSLEKNQPQHF.

The V call is TRBV9, the J call TRBJ2-6; 7 bases are shared with TRBD1. Trimming cost V 4 bases and J 0 bases; bases outside gene matches: 7. This CDR3 comprises 17 residues. Germline V lookup: CDR1 SGDLS, CDR2 YYNGEE. The CDR3 spells CASSLTTGSSGANVLTF. CDR3 in DNA: TGTGCCAGCAGCTTAACGACAGGGAGCTCTGGGGCCAACGTCCTGACTTTC.

Only a few counts were recorded for this clonotype. The CDR3 region is CSARDPGTGGFGYTF. The CDR3 DNA reads as TGCAGTGCTAGAGACCCCGGGACAGGGGGCTTTGGCTACACCTTC. The gene calls are TRBV20-1 and TRBJ1-2, with 12 bases lining up with TRBD1. V shed 0 bases, J shed 7 bases, and the junction held 6 bases outside the gene matches. The CDR3 length is 15 residues. Germline values: CDR1 DFQATT, CDR2 SNEGSKA (reference sequence).

V and J are TRBV3-1 and TRBJ2-3, with 7 bases lining up with TRBD2. This CDR3 region has 16 residues. In germline, CDR1 is LGHDT, CDR2 YNNKEL (reference sequence). With V trimmed by 3 bases and J by 1 base, 7 bases remained unmatched. CDR3 in amino acids: CASSHRKTSRTDTQYF. The CDR3 DNA reads as TGTGCCAGCAGCCATCGCAAGACTAGCCGCACAGATACGCAGTATTTT.

The chain combines TRBV25-1 with TRBJ1-1, with 7 bases lining up with TRBD1. Germline V lookup: CDR1 MGHDK, CDR2 SYGVNS. J was trimmed by 11 bases and V by 1 base; bases with no gene match: 7. This CDR3 region has 13 residues. CDR3 protein: CASSEWQGVGAFF. The CDR3 coding sequence is TGTGCCAGCAGTGAATGGCAGGGGGTAGGGGCTTTCTTT.

As for this clonotype: The junction shows a germline mismatch at one end, possibly a read error. The V gene is TRBV9, the J gene TRBJ2-3, with D perhaps TRBD1 (6 bases). This CDR3 has 14 amino acids. Germline CDR1 reads SGDLS; CDR2 reads YYNGEE. This CDR3 reads CASSALLGADAQYF. In DNA form, the CDR3 reads TGTGCCAGCAGTGCACTTCTGGGGGCAGATGCGCAGTATTTT.

This clonotype has just a few counts. V usage is TRBV9 and J usage is TRBJ2-7; D is undetermined. The CDR3 has 9 amino acids. Germline CDR1 is SGDLS and CDR2 is YYNGEE. Deletions cut 7 bases from V and 1 base from J, with 0 bases between. As DNA, the CDR3 is TGTGCCAGCTCCTACGAGCAGTACGTC. This encodes CASSYEQYV.

The sample holds many counts of this clonotype. The rearrangement uses TRBV5-1 and TRBJ2-2; the D gene is possibly TRBD2 (6 bases). This CDR3 is 16 amino acids long. Germline lookup yields CDR1 SGHRS and CDR2 YFSETQ. V lost 4 bases, J lost 5 bases, and 18 bases lay in between. The CDR3 here is CASSTGTSARTGELFF. In nucleotides, the CDR3 is TGCGCCAGCAGCACCGGGACTTCGGCGAGGACCGGGGAGCTGTTTTTT.

The chain couples TRBV15 to TRBJ2-2; possibly TRBD1 for D (5 bases). Germline assignment: CDR1 LNHNV and CDR2 YYDKDF (reference sequence). Trimming stripped 5 bases from V and 1 base from J, with 11 bases between. This CDR3 region has 15 residues. The CDR3 region is CATSLETGNTGELFF. CDR3 DNA: TGTGCCACCAGCCTAGAAACAGGGAACACCGGGGAGCTGTTTTTT.

The chain links TRBV10-3 to TRBJ2-5, with 8 bases aligning to TRBD1. Trimming at V came to 4 bases and at J to 1 base, leaving 5 bases not matched to a gene. The CDR3 covers 15 residues. The germline CDR1 and CDR2 sequences are ENHRY and SYGVKD. This CDR3 reads CAISGGQGIQETQYF. The CDR3 DNA sequence: TGTGCCATCAGTGGAGGACAGGGAATCCAAGAGACCCAGTACTTC.

V is TRBV20-1 and J is TRBJ2-1; 11 nucleotides agree with TRBD2. After removal of 6 bases from V and 9 bases from J, the junction contained 10 bases not matched to a gene. Germline assignment: CDR1 DFQATT and CDR2 SNEGSKA (reference sequence). The CDR3 is 14 residues long. CDR3 nucleotides: TGCAGTGCCCATCTAGCGGGAGGAGGGGGTGAGCAGTTCTTC. Its protein product is CSAHLAGGGGEQFF.

This clonotype has at least ten counts. The chain combines TRBV6-1 with TRBJ1-1; 9 nucleotides agree with TRBD1. Per germline, CDR1 MNHNS and CDR2 SASEGT. This CDR3 has 14 residues. Trimming cost V 6 bases and J 4 bases; bases outside gene matches: 6. CDR3 DNA: TGTGCCAGCAGGACACAGGGGGCAGGCACTGAAGCTTTCTTT. It codes for CASRTQGAGTEAFF.

This clonotype has a count of ten or more. The V and J genes are TRBV12-3 or TRBV12-4 and TRBJ2-3; 12 bases match TRBD2. V dropped 6 bases and J dropped 0; count of bases not matched to a gene: 10. The CDR3 spans 18 residues. This chain's CDR3 is CASSSRTSGTISTDTQYF. DNA for the CDR3: TGTGCCAGCAGCTCGCGGACTAGCGGGACAATAAGCACAGATACGCAGTATTTT.

The table lists this clonotype with a few counts. The J gene is TRBJ1-1, the V gene TRBV4-1, with D tentatively TRBD1 (5 bases). V dropped 4 bases and J dropped 3 bases, with 12 bases sitting between them. This CDR3 contains 14 residues. Looked up from germline, CDR1 is MGHRA and CDR2 is YSYEKL. CDR3 sequence reads: CASSRPGPDTEAFF. CDR3 DNA: TGCGCCAGCAGCCGACCGGGACCCGACACTGAAGCTTTCTTT.

This clonotype has ten or more counts. The chain joins TRBV7-6 to TRBJ1-5; D gene unclear. Germline V gene sequence: CDR1 SGHVS, CDR2 FNYEAQ. This CDR3 contains 12 residues. V lost 5 bases, J lost 7 bases, and 9 bases lay in between. The CDR3 protein is CASSDDHQPQHF. The CDR3, as DNA: TGTGCCAGCAGCGACGATCACCAGCCCCAGCATTTT. The variable domain in full, with the rest retrieved from reference TRBV7-6 and TRBJ1-5, is GAGVSQSPRYKVTKRGQDVALRCDPISGHVSLYWYRQALGQGPEFLTYFNYEAQQDKSGLPNDRFSAERPEGSISTLTIQRTEQRDSAMYRCASSDDHQPQHFGDGTRLSIL.